The rows below give T cell receptor beta chains drawn from one sample of a study of shared clonotypes between healthy human individuals. The repertoire was sequenced with immunoSEQ multiplex PCR; TCRdb's copy has only in-frame clones and lacks some. Found here are roughly 1,000,000 clones, around 78% of them singletons; the top ten hold about 0.52%. What was sequenced was memory CD4+ T cells from PBMCs. All receptors derive from a man in his late teens or twenties in good health. Some clones in this sample may be carry-over from other donors' samples. Each CDR3 is given with its conserved first and last residue. The order of the fields is D gene, V gene, J gene, clone size, CDR3 DNA, CDR3 protein. The D gene is left open where the match is weak. Clone size, where shown, is once, few, many, or a class for clones that have expanded.

d_gene: TRBD2; v_gene: TRBV19; j_gene: TRBJ2-7; abundance: NA; CDR3nt: TGTGCCAGTAGTATTTTTACCGGGACTAGAGCTTACGAGCAGTACTTC; CDR3aa: CASSIFTGTRAYEQYF
d_gene: NA; v_gene: TRBV5-4; j_gene: TRBJ1-1; abundance: few; CDR3nt: TGTGCCAGCAGCTTGCGTCAAGGCCAGTTTGAAGCTTTCTTT; CDR3aa: CASSLRQGQFEAFF
d_gene: NA; v_gene: TRBV6-6; j_gene: TRBJ2-5; abundance: NA; CDR3nt: TGTGCCGGACGATTCGGCGGGAACCTACAAGAGACCCAGTACTTC; CDR3aa: CAGRFGGNLQETQYF
d_gene: NA; v_gene: TRBV11-2; j_gene: TRBJ2-7; abundance: NA; CDR3nt: TGTGCCAGCAGCCTAGGGGGTGCATTATACGAGCAGTACTTC; CDR3aa: CASSLGGALYEQYF
d_gene: TRBD1; v_gene: TRBV28; j_gene: TRBJ2-7; abundance: few; CDR3nt: TGTGCCAGCAGTAAACCGGGACAGGGTTCCTACGAGCAGTACTTC; CDR3aa: CASSKPGQGSYEQYF
d_gene: NA; v_gene: TRBV5-4; j_gene: TRBJ2-5; abundance: NA; CDR3nt: TGTGCCAGCAGCTTGGGAGTTTGGGAGACCCAGTACTTC; CDR3aa: CASSLGVWETQYF
d_gene: NA; v_gene: TRBV19; j_gene: TRBJ2-4; abundance: few; CDR3nt: TGTGCCAGTAGTATAACGGGGCCCTTAGCCAAAAACATTCAGTACTTC; CDR3aa: CASSITGPLAKNIQYF
d_gene: NA; v_gene: TRBV5-1; j_gene: TRBJ2-1; abundance: NA; CDR3nt: TGCGCCAGCAGCTTGGAAGTTGGTATTGGGGCGGGAAGCTCCTACAATGAGCAGTTCTTC; CDR3aa: CASSLEVGIGAGSSYNEQFF
d_gene: NA; v_gene: TRBV5-1; j_gene: TRBJ2-5; abundance: NA; CDR3nt: TGCGCCAGCAGCTTGATTAGTGGTCAAGAGACCCAGTACTTC; CDR3aa: CASSLISGQETQYF
d_gene: TRBD2; v_gene: TRBV5-1; j_gene: TRBJ2-1; abundance: NA; CDR3nt: TGCGCCAGCCGCTTCGGGGGGGACAATGAGCAGTTCTTC; CDR3aa: CASRFGGDNEQFF
d_gene: NA; v_gene: TRBV5-1; j_gene: TRBJ1-3; abundance: NA; CDR3nt: TGCGCCAGCAGCTCGACGAGCTCTGGAAACACCATATATTTT; CDR3aa: CASSSTSSGNTIYF
d_gene: TRBD2; v_gene: TRBV11-3; j_gene: TRBJ2-3; abundance: NA; CDR3nt: TGTGCCAGCAGCCCGGGGGGTTCCACAGATACGCAGTATTTT; CDR3aa: CASSPGGSTDTQYF
d_gene: TRBD2; v_gene: TRBV27; j_gene: TRBJ2-3; abundance: NA; CDR3nt: TGTGCCAGCAGACAACTAGCGGGAGGATGGAGCACAGATACGCAGTATTTT; CDR3aa: CASRQLAGGWSTDTQYF
d_gene: NA; v_gene: TRBV5-4; j_gene: TRBJ2-2; abundance: NA; CDR3nt: TGTGCCAGCAGCCCCAAAGGGAACACCGGGGAGCTGTTTTTT; CDR3aa: CASSPKGNTGELFF
d_gene: NA; v_gene: TRBV7-9; j_gene: TRBJ1-2; abundance: few; CDR3nt: TGTGCCAGCAGCTTATCGGAGGGTTTATACTCTGGCTACACCTTC; CDR3aa: CASSLSEGLYSGYTF
d_gene: NA; v_gene: TRBV7-3; j_gene: TRBJ2-2; abundance: NA; CDR3nt: TGTGCCAGCAGTCAAAGTTTGTGGGCCGGGGAGCTGTTTTTT; CDR3aa: CASSQSLWAGELFF
d_gene: TRBD2; v_gene: TRBV9; j_gene: TRBJ2-1; abundance: NA; CDR3nt: TGTGCCAGCGGGATGACTAGCGGGAGTTACAATGAGCAGTTCTTC; CDR3aa: CASGMTSGSYNEQFF
d_gene: TRBD2; v_gene: TRBV4-3; j_gene: TRBJ2-7; abundance: many; CDR3nt: TGCGCCAGCAGCCAAGATCCCGTTCCACTAGCGGGAGATTCCTACGAGCAGTACTTC; CDR3aa: CASSQDPVPLAGDSYEQYF
d_gene: NA; v_gene: TRBV28; j_gene: TRBJ1-3; abundance: NA; CDR3nt: TGTGCCAGCAGTTCTAGGACGGGTGCTGGAAACACCATATATTTT; CDR3aa: CASSSRTGAGNTIYF
d_gene: NA; v_gene: TRBV19; j_gene: TRBJ2-7; abundance: few; CDR3nt: TGTGCCTTTTCCCTAAGGGGCGGTCCTTTCTCCTACGAGCAGTACTTC; CDR3aa: CAFSLRGGPFSYEQYF
d_gene: NA; v_gene: TRBV28; j_gene: TRBJ1-3; abundance: once; CDR3nt: TGTGCCAGCAGTACACAGGCCGGGACGCCTGGAAACACCATATATTTT; CDR3aa: CASSTQAGTPGNTIYF
d_gene: NA; v_gene: TRBV7-8; j_gene: TRBJ1-4; abundance: once; CDR3nt: TGTGCCAGCACCCGTGGTTCAGATGAAAAACTGTTTTTT; CDR3aa: CASTRGSDEKLFF
d_gene: TRBD2; v_gene: TRBV7-3; j_gene: TRBJ2-5; abundance: NA; CDR3nt: TGTGCCAGCAGCCTAGCGGGAGTTGAAGAGACCCAGTACTTC; CDR3aa: CASSLAGVEETQYF
d_gene: NA; v_gene: TRBV5-1; j_gene: TRBJ1-1; abundance: NA; CDR3nt: TGCGCCAGCAGCTTTAGGTTGGGGGTGAACACTGAAGCTTTCTTT; CDR3aa: CASSFRLGVNTEAFF
d_gene: NA; v_gene: TRBV5-1; j_gene: TRBJ2-7; abundance: many; CDR3nt: TGCGCCAGCAGCTTGGCATCGCTCCAGCGGAAAATATACGAGCAGTACTTC; CDR3aa: CASSLASLQRKIYEQYF
d_gene: NA; v_gene: TRBV28; j_gene: TRBJ1-5; abundance: NA; CDR3nt: TGTGCCAGCAGCAGTCCCGGGGTGGGCAATCAGCCCCAGCATTTT; CDR3aa: CASSSPGVGNQPQHF
d_gene: NA; v_gene: TRBV19; j_gene: TRBJ2-4; abundance: NA; CDR3nt: TGTGCCAGTAGTAGCATCCCCACCCCCTTCACAGCACTGTACTTC; CDR3aa: CASSSIPTPFTALYF
d_gene: NA; v_gene: TRBV6-1; j_gene: TRBJ1-3; abundance: NA; CDR3nt: TGTGCCAGCAGTGCCCGGACAGCCTCTGGAAACACCATATATTTT; CDR3aa: CASSARTASGNTIYF